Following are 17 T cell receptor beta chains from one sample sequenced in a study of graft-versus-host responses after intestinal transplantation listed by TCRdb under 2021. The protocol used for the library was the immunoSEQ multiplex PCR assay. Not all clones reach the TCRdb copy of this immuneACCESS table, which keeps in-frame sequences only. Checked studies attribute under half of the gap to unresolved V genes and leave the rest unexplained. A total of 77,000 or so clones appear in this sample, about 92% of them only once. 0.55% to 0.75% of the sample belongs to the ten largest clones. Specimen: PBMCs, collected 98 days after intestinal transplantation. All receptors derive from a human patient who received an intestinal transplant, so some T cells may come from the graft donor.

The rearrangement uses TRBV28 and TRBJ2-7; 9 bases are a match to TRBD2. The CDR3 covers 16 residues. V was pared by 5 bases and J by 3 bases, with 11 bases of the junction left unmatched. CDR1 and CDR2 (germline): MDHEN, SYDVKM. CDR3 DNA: TGTGCCAGCAGTCATACGCGGACTAGCGATCTCTACGAGCAGTACTTC. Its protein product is CASSHTRTSDLYEQYF.

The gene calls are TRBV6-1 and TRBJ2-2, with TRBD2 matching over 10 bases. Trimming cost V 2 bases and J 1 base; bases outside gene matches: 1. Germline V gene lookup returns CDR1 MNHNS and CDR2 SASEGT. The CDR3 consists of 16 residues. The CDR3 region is CASSEIAGGNTGELFF. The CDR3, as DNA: TGTGCCAGCAGTGAAATAGCGGGAGGGAACACCGGGGAGCTGTTTTTT.

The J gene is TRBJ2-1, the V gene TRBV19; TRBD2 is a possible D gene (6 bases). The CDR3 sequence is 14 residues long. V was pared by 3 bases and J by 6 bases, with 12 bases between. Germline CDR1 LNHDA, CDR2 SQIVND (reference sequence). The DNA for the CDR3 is TGTGCCAGTAGTATCGGCGGGGCGAGCAATGAGCAGTTCTTC. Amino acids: CASSIGGASNEQFF. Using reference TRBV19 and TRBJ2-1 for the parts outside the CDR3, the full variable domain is DGGITQSPKYLFRKEGQNVTLSCEQNLNHDAMYWYRQDPGQGLRLIYYSQIVNDFQKGDIAEGYSVSREKKESFPLTVTSAQKNPTAFYLCASSIGGASNEQFFGPGTRLTVL.

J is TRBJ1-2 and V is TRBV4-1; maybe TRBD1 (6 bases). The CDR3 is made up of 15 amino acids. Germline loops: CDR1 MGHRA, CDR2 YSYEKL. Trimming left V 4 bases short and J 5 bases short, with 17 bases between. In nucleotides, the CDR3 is TGCGCCAGCAGCCCTACCACAGGGAGGGGGTATGGCTACACCTTC. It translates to CASSPTTGRGYGYTF.

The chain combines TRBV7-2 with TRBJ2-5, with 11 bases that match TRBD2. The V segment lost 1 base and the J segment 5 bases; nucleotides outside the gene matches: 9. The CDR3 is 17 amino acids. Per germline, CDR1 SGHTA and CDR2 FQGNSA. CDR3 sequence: CASSLDPSGGPSETQYF. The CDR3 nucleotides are TGTGCCAGCAGCTTAGATCCTAGCGGGGGGCCATCGGAGACCCAGTACTTC.

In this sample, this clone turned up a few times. The CDR3 loop is CASSLAGLDQPQHF. CDR3 DNA sequence: TGTGCCAGCAGCTTAGCAGGGCTTGATCAGCCCCAGCATTTT. The V and J genes are TRBV7-9 and TRBJ1-5, with D unclear. There are 14 residues in the CDR3. V shed 0 bases and J shed 5 bases, with 8 bases lying between them. Germline V CDR1 and CDR2: SEHNR, FQNEAQ (reference sequence).

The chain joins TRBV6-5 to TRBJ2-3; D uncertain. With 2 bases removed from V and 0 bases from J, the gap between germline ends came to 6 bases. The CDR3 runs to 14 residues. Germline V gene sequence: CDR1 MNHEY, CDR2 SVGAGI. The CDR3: CASSYDISTDTQYF. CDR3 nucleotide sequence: TGTGCCAGCAGTTACGATATTAGCACAGATACGCAGTATTTT.

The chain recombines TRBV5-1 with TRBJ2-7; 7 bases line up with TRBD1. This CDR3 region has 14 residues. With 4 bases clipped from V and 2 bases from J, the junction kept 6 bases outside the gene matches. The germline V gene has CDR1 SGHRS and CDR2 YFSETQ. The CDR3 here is CASSIGQVAYEQYF. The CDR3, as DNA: TGCGCCAGCAGCATCGGACAGGTTGCCTACGAGCAGTACTTC.

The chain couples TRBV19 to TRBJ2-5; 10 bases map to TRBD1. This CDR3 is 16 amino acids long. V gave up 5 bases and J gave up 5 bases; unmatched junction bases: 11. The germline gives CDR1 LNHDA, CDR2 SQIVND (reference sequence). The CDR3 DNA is TGTGCCAGTAGTGCCATCTTGACAGGGGGCTGGGAGACCCAGTACTTC. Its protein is CASSAILTGGWETQYF. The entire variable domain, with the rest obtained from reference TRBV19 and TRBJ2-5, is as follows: DGGITQSPKYLFRKEGQNVTLSCEQNLNHDAMYWYRQDPGQGLRLIYYSQIVNDFQKGDIAEGYSVSREKKESFPLTVTSAQKNPTAFYLCASSAILTGGWETQYFGPGTRLLVL.

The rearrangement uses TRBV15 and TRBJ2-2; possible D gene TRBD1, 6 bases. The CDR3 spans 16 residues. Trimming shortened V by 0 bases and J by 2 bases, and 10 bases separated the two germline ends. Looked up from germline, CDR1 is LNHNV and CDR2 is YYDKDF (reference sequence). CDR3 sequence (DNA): TGTGCCACCAGCAGAGATCCCAGGGGTAACACCGGGGAGCTGTTTTTT. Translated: CATSRDPRGNTGELFF. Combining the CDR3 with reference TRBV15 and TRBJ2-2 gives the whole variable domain DAMVIQNPRYQVTQFGKPVTLSCSQTLNHNVMYWYQQKSSQAPKLLFHYYDKDFNNEADTPDNFQSRRPNTSFCFLDIRSPGLGDTAMYLCATSRDPRGNTGELFFGEGSRLTVL.

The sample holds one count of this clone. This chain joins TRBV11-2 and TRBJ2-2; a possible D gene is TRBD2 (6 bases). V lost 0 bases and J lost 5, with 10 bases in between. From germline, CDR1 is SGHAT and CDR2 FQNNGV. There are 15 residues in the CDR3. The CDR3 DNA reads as TGTGCCAGCAGCTTAGAAGGTCTAGCGACCGGGGAGCTGTTTTTT. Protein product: CASSLEGLATGELFF.

CDR3 sequence reads: CASSWGGSPNVLTF. CDR3 nucleotide sequence: TGTGCCAGCAGTTGGGGGGGATCGCCCAACGTCCTGACTTTC. This sequence joins TRBV6-1 and TRBJ2-6; the match to TRBD2 covers 7 bases. The CDR3 extends over 14 amino acids. The germline CDR1 and CDR2 sequences are MNHNS and SASEGT. Trimming cost V 5 bases and J 8 bases; bases outside gene matches: 6.

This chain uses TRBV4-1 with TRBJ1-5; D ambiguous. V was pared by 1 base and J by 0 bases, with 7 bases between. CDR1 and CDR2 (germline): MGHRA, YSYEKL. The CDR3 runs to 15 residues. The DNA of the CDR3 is TGCGCCAGCAGCCAAGTAGGTTATAGCAATCAGCCCCAGCATTTT. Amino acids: CASSQVGYSNQPQHF.

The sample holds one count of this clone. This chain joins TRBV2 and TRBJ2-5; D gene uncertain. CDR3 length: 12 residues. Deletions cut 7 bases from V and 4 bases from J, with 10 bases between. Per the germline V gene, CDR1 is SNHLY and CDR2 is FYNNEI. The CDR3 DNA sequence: TGTGCCAGCATAAACTTCCTAGAGACCCAGTACTTC. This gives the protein CASINFLETQYF. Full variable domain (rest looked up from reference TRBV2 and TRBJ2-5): EPEVTQTPSHQVTQMGQEVILRCVPISNHLYFYWYRQILGQKVEFLVSFYNNEISEKSEIFDDQFSVERPDGSNFTLKIRSTKLEDSAMYFCASINFLETQYFGPGTRLLVL.

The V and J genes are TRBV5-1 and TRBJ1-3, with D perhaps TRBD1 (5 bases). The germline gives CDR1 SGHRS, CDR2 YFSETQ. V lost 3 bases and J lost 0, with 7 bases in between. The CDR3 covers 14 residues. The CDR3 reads CASSSDISGNTIYF. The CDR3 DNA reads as TGCGCCAGCAGCTCGGACATCTCTGGAAACACCATATATTTT.

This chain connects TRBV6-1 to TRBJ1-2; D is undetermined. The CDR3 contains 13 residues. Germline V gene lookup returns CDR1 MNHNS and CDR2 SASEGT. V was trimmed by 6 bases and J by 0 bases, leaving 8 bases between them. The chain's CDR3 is CASRKGTNYGYTF. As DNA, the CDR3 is TGTGCCAGCAGGAAGGGTACTAACTATGGCTACACCTTC.

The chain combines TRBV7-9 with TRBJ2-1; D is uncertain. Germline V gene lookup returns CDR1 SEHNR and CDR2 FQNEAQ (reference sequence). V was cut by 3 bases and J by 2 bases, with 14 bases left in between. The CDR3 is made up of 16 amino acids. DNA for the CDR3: TGTGCCAGCAGCTTGAAGCAGGAGAGGACCTACAATGAGCAGTTCTTC. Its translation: CASSLKQERTYNEQFF.